This record concerns one TCR beta chain sequence. The antigen is unknown. The data derive from a study of identical twins. General study findings and limits: The study reached conclusions through statistical analysis that was cross-sectional, not following the same donors. With beta out-of-frame sequences, excess sharing by twins was weaker.

Germline lookup yields CDR1 MNHEY and CDR2 SVGAGI. V was trimmed by 2 bases and J by 0 bases, leaving 14 bases between them. This CDR3 region has 17 residues. Unique molecular identifiers were present on the cDNA, which also gained a universal primer site by template switching. TCRdb analysed the 5' RACE reads with MiXCR anew, one entry per CDR3 protein. Among 200,000 to 300,000 distinct CDR3 sequences listed, roughly an eighth were seen once. Separately, the same data were catalogued under a study of yellow fever vaccine responses in identical twins.

The chain is built from TRBV6-5 and TRBJ1-5, with D unresolved. Input material: memory (CD45RO+) T cells sorted from blood. This sequence was found in a woman younger than 30 in good health. CDR3 sequence reads: CASSYGQAVVSNQPQHF. The CDR3 nucleotides are TGTGCCAGCAGTTACGGGCAGGCGGTGGTTAGCAATCAGCCCCAGCATTTT.